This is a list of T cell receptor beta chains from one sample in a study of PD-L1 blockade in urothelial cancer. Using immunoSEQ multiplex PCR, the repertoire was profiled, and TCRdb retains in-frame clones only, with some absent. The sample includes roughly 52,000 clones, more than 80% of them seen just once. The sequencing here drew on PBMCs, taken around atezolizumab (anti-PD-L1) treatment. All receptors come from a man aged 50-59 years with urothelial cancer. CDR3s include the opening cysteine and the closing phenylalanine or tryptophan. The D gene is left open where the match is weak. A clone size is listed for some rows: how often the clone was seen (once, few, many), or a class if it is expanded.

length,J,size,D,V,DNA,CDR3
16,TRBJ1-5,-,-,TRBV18,TGTGCCAGCTCACCTCCAGGTTCGGAGGGGAATCAGCCCCAGCATTTT,CASSPPGSEGNQPQHF
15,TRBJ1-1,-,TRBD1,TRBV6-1,TGTGCCAGCAGTGCGCCCTCCACAGGGGCGGCTGAAGCTTTCTTT,CASSAPSTGAAEAFF
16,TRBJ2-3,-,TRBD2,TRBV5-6,TGTGCCAGCAGCTCCGGGACTAGCGGACGCACAGATACGCAGTATTTT,CASSSGTSGRTDTQYF
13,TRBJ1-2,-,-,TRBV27,TGTGCCAGCACCGGTCAGGGGAAGGGTGGCTACACCTTC,CASTGQGKGGYTF
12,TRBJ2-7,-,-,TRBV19,TGTGCCAGTAGAGATCAGGGATACGAGCAGTACTTC,CASRDQGYEQYF
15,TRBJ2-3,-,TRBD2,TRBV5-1,TGCGCCAGCAGTAGCGGGGGAACTAGCACAGATACGCAGTATTTT,CASSSGGTSTDTQYF
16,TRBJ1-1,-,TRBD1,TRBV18,TGTGCCAGCTCACCACCTCAGGGGGCCCTGAACACTGAAGCTTTCTTT,CASSPPQGALNTEAFF
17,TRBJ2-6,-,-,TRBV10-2,TGCGCCAGCAGTGAGTCGACTCGGGGCTCTGGGGCCAACGTCCTGACTTTC,CASSESTRGSGANVLTF
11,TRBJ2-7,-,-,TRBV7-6,TGTGCCAGCAGTCTTAGCGGCCAGCAGTACTTC,CASSLSGQQYF
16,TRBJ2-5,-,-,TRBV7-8,TGTGCCAGCAGTTCCACTCGAGTAATAGTGCTTGAGACCCAGTACTTC,CASSSTRVIVLETQYF
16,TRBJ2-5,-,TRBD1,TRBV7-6,TGTGCCAGCAGCTTGATACGACAGGGGAGGCAAGAGACCCAGTACTTC,CASSLIRQGRQETQYF
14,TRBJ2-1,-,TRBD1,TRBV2,TGTGCCACCGGCGACAGGGTTACCTACAATGAGCAGTTCTTC,CATGDRVTYNEQFF
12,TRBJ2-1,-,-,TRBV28,TGTGCCAGCATAAAGGGGCTCGATGAGCAGTTCTTC,CASIKGLDEQFF
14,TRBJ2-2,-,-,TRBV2,TGTGCCAGCCGGTCAGGGTGGAGTGCCGGGGAGCTGTTTTTT,CASRSGWSAGELFF
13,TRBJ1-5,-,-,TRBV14,TGTGCCAGCAGCCTGACCAGGGATCAGCCCCAGCATTTT,CASSLTRDQPQHF
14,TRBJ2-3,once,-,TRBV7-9,TGTGCCAGCAGCCTAACAGGGTTCCCAGATACGCAGTATTTT,CASSLTGFPDTQYF
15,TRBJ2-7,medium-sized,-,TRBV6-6,TGTGCCAGCAGTTACTCATCCGGGGATGGGTACGAGCAGTACTTC,CASSYSSGDGYEQYF
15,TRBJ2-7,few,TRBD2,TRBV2,TGTGCCAGCAGTGAATCACTAGCGGGAGCGAACGAGCAGTACTTC,CASSESLAGANEQYF
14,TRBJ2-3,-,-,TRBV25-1,TGTGCCAGCAGTGAGTCGGGGATCACAGATACGCAGTATTTT,CASSESGITDTQYF
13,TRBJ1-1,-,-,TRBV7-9,TGTGCCAGCAGCTTAGACGGAGCCGGCGGAGCTTTCTTT,CASSLDGAGGAFF
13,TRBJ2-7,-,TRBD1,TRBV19,TGTGCCAGTAGATCCAGGGGGTCCTACGAGCAGTACTTC,CASRSRGSYEQYF
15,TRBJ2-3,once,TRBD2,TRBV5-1,TGCGCCAGCAGCTTGGGACTAGCGGGGACAGATACGCAGTATTTT,CASSLGLAGTDTQYF
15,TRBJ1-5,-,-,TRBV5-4,TGTGCCAGCAGCCAAGATGCGGGGGGTAATCAGCCCCAGCATTTT,CASSQDAGGNQPQHF
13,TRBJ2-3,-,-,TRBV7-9,TGTGCCATGCGGGGGCGGAGTCCAGATACGCAGTATTTT,CAMRGRSPDTQYF